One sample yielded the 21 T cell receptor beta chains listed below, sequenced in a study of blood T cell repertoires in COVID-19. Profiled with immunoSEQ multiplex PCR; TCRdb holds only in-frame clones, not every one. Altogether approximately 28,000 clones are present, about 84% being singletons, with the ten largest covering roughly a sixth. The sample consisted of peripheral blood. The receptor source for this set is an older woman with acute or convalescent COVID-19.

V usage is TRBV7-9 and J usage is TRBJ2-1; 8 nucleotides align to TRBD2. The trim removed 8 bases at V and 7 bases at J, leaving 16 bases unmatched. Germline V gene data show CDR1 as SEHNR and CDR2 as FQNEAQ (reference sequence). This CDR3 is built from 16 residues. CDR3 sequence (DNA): TGTGCCAGCCGGGAGGGGACGGGGGGGCCTACAAATGAGCAGTTCTTC. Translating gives CASREGTGGPTNEQFF.

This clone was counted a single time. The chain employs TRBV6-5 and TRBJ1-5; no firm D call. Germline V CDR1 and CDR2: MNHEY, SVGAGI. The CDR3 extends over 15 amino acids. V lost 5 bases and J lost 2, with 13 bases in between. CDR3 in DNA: TGTGCCAGCAGTATTTCCCAGAGGGGCAATCAGCCCCAGCATTTT. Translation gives CASSISQRGNQPQHF.

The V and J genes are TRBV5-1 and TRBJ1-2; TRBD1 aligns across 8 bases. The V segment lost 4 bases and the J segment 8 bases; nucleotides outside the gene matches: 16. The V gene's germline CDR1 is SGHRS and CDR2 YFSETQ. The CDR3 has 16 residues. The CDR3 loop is CASSPGSGGRRWGYTF. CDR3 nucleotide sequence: TGCGCCAGCAGCCCCGGATCAGGGGGCAGAAGGTGGGGCTACACCTTC.

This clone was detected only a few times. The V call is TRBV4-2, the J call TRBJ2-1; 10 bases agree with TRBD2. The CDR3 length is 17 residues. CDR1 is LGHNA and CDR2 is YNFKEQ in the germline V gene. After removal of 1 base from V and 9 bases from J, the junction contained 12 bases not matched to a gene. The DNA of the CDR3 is TGTGCCAGCAGCCAAGTCTCGGTGGCTAGCGGGGGCGGTGAGCAGTTCTTC. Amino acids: CASSQVSVASGGGEQFF.

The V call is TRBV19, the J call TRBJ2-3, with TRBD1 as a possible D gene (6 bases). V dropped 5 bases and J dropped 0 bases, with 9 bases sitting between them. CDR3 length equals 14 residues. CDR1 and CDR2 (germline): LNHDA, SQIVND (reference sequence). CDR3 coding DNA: TGTGCCAGTAGTTCAGGGGAAAGCACAGATACGCAGTATTTT. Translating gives CASSSGESTDTQYF. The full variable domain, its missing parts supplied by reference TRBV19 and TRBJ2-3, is DGGITQSPKYLFRKEGQNVTLSCEQNLNHDAMYWYRQDPGQGLRLIYYSQIVNDFQKGDIAEGYSVSREKKESFPLTVTSAQKNPTAFYLCASSSGESTDTQYFGPGTRLTVL.

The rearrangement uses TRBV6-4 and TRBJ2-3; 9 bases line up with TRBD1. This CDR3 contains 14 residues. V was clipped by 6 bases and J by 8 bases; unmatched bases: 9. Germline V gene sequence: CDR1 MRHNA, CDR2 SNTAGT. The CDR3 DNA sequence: TGTGCCAGCAGCCCGGGACAGGGAGCCGGTACGCAGTATTTT. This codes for CASSPGQGAGTQYF.

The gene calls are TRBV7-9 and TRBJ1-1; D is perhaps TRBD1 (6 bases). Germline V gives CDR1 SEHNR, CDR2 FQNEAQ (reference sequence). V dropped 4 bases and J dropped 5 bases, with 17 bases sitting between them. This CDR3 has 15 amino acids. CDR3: CASSSSSGRGTEAFF. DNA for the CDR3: TGTGCCAGCAGCTCGTCCAGCGGTAGGGGGACTGAAGCTTTCTTT.

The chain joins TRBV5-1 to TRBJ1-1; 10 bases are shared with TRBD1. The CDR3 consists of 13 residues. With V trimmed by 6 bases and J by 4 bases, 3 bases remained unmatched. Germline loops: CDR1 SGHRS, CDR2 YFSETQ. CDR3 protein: CASNRQGATEAFF. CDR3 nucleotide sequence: TGCGCCAGCAACCGACAGGGGGCCACTGAAGCTTTCTTT.

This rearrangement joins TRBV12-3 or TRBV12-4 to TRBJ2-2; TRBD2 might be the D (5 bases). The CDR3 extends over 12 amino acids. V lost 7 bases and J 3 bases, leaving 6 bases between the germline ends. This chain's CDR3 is CASIGDTGELFF. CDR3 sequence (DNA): TGTGCCAGCATCGGGGACACCGGGGAGCTGTTTTTT.

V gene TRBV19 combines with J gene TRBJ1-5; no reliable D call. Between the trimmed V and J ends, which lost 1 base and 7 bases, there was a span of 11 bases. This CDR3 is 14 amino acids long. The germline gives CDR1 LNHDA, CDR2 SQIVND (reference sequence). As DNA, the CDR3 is TGTGCCAGTAGTATAGGAACTGTGATGCAGCCCCAGCATTTT. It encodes CASSIGTVMQPQHF.

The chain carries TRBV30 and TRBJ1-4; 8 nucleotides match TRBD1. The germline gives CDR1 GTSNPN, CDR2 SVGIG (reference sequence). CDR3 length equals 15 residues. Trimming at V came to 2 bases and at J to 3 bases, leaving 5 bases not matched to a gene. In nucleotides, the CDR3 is TGTGCCTGGAGTTTAACAGGGGGTTCTAATGAAAAACTGTTTTTT. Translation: CAWSLTGGSNEKLFF. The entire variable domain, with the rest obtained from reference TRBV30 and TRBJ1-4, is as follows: SQTIHQWPATLVQPVGSPLSLECTVEGTSNPNLYWYRQAAGRGLQLLFYSVGIGQISSEVPQNLSASRPQDRQFILSSKKLLLSDSGFYLCAWSLTGGSNEKLFFGSGTQLSVL.

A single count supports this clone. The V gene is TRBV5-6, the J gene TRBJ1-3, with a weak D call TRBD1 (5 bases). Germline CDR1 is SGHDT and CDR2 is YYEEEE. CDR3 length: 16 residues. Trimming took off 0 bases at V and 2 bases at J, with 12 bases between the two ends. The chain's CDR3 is CASSLVVRATGNTIYF. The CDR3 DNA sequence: TGTGCCAGCAGCTTGGTTGTCAGGGCAACTGGAAACACCATATATTTT.

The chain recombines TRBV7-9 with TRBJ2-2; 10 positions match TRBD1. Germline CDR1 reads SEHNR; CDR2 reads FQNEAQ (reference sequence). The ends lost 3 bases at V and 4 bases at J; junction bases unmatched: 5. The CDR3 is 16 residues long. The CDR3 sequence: CASSLYRTGGTGELFF. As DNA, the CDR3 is TGTGCCAGCAGCTTGTATAGGACAGGGGGCACCGGGGAGCTGTTTTTT.

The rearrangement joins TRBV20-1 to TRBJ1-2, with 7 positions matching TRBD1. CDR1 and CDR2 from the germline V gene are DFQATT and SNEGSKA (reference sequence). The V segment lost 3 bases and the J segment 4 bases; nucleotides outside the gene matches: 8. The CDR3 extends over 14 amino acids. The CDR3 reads CSASSRDSSYGYTF. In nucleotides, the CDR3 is TGCAGTGCTAGTTCCCGGGACAGTTCCTATGGCTACACCTTC.

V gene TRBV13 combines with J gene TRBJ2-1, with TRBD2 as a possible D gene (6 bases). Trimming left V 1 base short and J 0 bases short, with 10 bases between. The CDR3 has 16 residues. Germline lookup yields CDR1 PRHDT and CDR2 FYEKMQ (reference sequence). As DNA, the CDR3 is TGTGCCAGCAGCTTAGTGGCCGGGGGCTCCTACAATGAGCAGTTCTTC. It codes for CASSLVAGGSYNEQFF. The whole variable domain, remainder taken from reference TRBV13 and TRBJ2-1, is AAGVIQSPRHLIKEKRETATLKCYPIPRHDTVYWYQQGPGQDPQFLISFYEKMQSDKGSIPDRFSAQQFSDYHSELNMSSLELGDSALYFCASSLVAGGSYNEQFFGPGTRLTVL.

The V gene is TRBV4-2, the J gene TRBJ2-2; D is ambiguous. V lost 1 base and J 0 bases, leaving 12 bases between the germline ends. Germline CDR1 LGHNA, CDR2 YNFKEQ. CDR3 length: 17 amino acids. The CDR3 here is CASSQVIVGSNTGELFF. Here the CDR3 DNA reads TGTGCCAGCAGCCAAGTAATTGTCGGTTCGAACACCGGGGAGCTGTTTTTT.

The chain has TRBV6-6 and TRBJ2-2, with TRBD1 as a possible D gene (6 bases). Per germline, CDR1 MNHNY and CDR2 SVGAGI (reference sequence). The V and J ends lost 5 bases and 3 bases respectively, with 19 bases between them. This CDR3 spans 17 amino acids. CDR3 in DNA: TGTGCCAGCAGTCCCCACCGAACAGGGACCTACACCGGGGAGCTGTTTTTT. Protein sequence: CASSPHRTGTYTGELFF.

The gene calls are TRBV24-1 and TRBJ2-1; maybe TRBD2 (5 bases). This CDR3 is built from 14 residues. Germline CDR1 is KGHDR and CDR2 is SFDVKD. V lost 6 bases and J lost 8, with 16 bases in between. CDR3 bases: TGTGCCACCAGTAGTCGAGGGCCTAATCATGAGCAGTTCTTC. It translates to CATSSRGPNHEQFF.

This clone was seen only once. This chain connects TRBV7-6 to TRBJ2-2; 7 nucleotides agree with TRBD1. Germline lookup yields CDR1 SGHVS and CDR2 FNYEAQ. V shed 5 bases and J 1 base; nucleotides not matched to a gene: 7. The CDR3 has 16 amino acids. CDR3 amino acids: CASSREGAVNTGELFF. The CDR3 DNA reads TGTGCCAGCAGCCGTGAGGGGGCAGTGAACACCGGGGAGCTGTTTTTT.

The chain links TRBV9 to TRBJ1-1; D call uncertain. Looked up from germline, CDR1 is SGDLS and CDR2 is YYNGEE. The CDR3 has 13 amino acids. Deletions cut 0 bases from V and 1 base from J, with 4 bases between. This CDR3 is CASSVAGNTEAFF. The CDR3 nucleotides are TGTGCCAGCAGCGTAGCAGGGAACACTGAAGCTTTCTTT.

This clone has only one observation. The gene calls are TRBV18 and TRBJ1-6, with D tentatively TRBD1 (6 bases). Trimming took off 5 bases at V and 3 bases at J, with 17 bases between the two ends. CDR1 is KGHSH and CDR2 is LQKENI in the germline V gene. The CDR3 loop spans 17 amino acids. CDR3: CASSTYTDRNYNSPLHF. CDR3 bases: TGTGCCAGCTCAACATATACCGACAGGAACTATAATTCACCCCTCCACTTT.